This TCR beta chain was recorded in a study of blood T cells in healthy people across ages. Sample-barcoded 5' priming and a J-beta primer mix drove a second PCR of roughly 7 to 11 cycles. A tag from a template-switch adaptor with 12 random nucleotides marked each cDNA molecule. TCRdb processed the 5' RACE reads anew with MiXCR; each CDR3 protein has one entry. Among some 640,000 distinct CDR3 sequences, approximately 30% were seen once, and the ten largest hold 15% to 19%. The sample holds a few counts of this clonotype. Its antigen is not known. This may arise from a read error, as a much more abundant clone is one base away. The individuals who served as donors were healthy Caucasians living in Russia, aged about 6 to 100. Isolated per sample were at least 7 million PBMCs. Broader study findings: Long-lived and aged donors differed, with more naive CD4+ cells and higher diversity in the long-lived.

The sample taken for sequencing was blood. This TCR derives from a woman of 80 years or more in good health.

CDR3 coding DNA: TGCGCCAGCCAGCCCACGGGACGGGGGTCCAATGAGCAGTTCTTC. Translation: CASQPTGRGSNEQFF. The V call is TRBV5-1, the J call TRBJ2-1, with D maybe TRBD2 (6 bases). Germline V gene data show CDR1 as SGHRS and CDR2 as YFSETQ. The CDR3 is made up of 15 amino acids. The V end lost 7 bases, the J end lost 6 bases, and 20 bases lay between the germline ends.